These T cell receptor beta chains were read from a single sample in a study of T cells in Graves' hyperthyroidism and ophthalmopathy. TCRdb re-derived calls from the multiplex PCR reads in MiXCR, one entry per CDR3 protein. The sample has 220,000 or so distinct CDR3 sequences, about a sixth seen once. The specimen was blood. The receptors shown here come from a woman younger than 30 with Graves' ophthalmopathy. Both conserved end residues are part of each CDR3. Fields, in order: D gene, clone size, V gene, J gene, CDR3 protein, CDR3 DNA. The D gene is left open where the match is weak. Clone size, where shown, is once, few, many, or a class for clones that have expanded.

TRBD2,few,TRBV6-2/TRBV6-3,TRBJ2-4,CASSYFGLGKNIQYF,TGTGCCAGCAGTTACTTCGGACTAGGGAAAAACATTCAGTACTTC
.,many,TRBV30,TRBJ2-2,CAWSRVGTGELFF,TGTGCCTGGAGTAGGGTTGGCACCGGGGAGCTGTTTTTT
TRBD1,many,TRBV12-3/TRBV12-4,TRBJ1-1,CASSLGTGEAFF,TGTGCCAGCAGTTTAGGGACAGGCGAAGCTTTCTTT
.,many,TRBV6-1,TRBJ1-1,CASRGKGNTEAFF,TGTGCCAGCAGAGGAAAGGGGAACACTGAAGCTTTCTTT
TRBD2,many,TRBV5-1,TRBJ2-1,CASSFGTSGGPLGNEQFF,TGCGCCAGCAGTTTCGGGACTAGCGGGGGCCCCTTAGGTAATGAGCAGTTCTTC
TRBD2,many,TRBV5-4,TRBJ2-3,CASRAGTSGPDTQYF,TGTGCCAGCAGGGCCGGGACTAGCGGGCCAGATACGCAGTATTTT
TRBD2,many,TRBV25-1,TRBJ2-7,CASRPSGSVYEQYF,TGTGCCAGCAGACCCAGCGGGAGTGTCTACGAGCAGTACTTC
TRBD1,many,TRBV2,TRBJ2-5,CASSVSGQGRKTQYF,TGTGCCAGCAGTGTTTCGGGACAGGGACGGAAGACCCAGTACTTC
.,many,TRBV29-1,TRBJ1-3,CSVDQGGGNTIYF,TGCAGCGTTGACCAGGGTGGAGGGAACACCATATATTTT
.,many,TRBV7-8,TRBJ2-1,CASSPRLNTQFF,TGTGCCAGCAGCCCCCGACTGAACACGCAGTTCTTC
.,many,TRBV3-1,TRBJ2-1,CASSQWDNEQFF,TGTGCCAGCAGCCAATGGGACAATGAGCAGTTCTTC
.,many,TRBV6-1,TRBJ1-2,CASSGAPYPRRGYGYTF,TGTGCCAGCAGTGGGGCCCCCTATCCAAGAAGGGGCTATGGCTACACCTTC
.,many,TRBV2,TRBJ1-2,CASSEQVNYGYTF,TGTGCCAGCAGTGAGCAGGTGAACTATGGCTACACCTTC
.,many,TRBV20-1,TRBJ1-1,CSARGGGGGEAFF,TGCAGTGCTAGGGGGGGAGGGGGAGGTGAAGCTTTCTTT
TRBD2,many,TRBV5-1,TRBJ2-7,CASSPAWTSVNYEQYF,TGCGCCAGCAGCCCAGCATGGACTAGCGTAAACTACGAGCAGTACTTC
.,many,TRBV9,TRBJ1-1,CASSVEGHTEAFF,TGTGCCAGCAGCGTGGAGGGACACACTGAAGCTTTCTTT
TRBD1,many,TRBV20-1,TRBJ2-5,CSARKWDRDQETQYF,TGCAGTGCGCGAAAATGGGACAGGGACCAAGAGACCCAGTACTTC
TRBD2,many,TRBV7-2,TRBJ2-2,CASSYNFLAGNTGELFF,TGTGCCAGCAGCTATAATTTTCTAGCGGGGAACACCGGGGAGCTGTTTTTT
.,many,TRBV30,TRBJ1-6,CAWNPAGSYSPLHF,TGTGCCTGGAATCCGGCAGGAAGCTATTCACCCCTCCACTTT
.,.,TRBV20-1,TRBJ2-5,CSARGVVETQYF,TGCAGTGCTAGGGGGGTAGTGGAGACCCAGTACTTC
.,many,TRBV20-1,TRBJ1-5,CSAPIGGRPQHF,TGCAGTGCTCCAATCGGGGGAAGGCCCCAGCATTTT
TRBD2,few,TRBV20-1,TRBJ2-1,CSASLAGPVF,TGCAGTGCTAGCCTAGCGGGTCCGGTCTTC
TRBD1,.,TRBV7-9,TRBJ2-1,CASSETGGGNEQFF,TGTGCCAGCAGCGAAACAGGGGGCGGCAATGAGCAGTTCTTC
.,many,TRBV2,TRBJ1-2,CASSGRGSPYGYTF,TGTGCCAGCAGTGGTCGAGGATCCCCCTATGGCTACACCTTC
.,many,TRBV7-2,TRBJ2-3,CASSPRYGTDTQYF,TGTGCCAGCAGCCCGCGTTACGGCACAGATACGCAGTATTTT
TRBD2,.,TRBV20-1,TRBJ2-1,CSAKGLAGEYEQFF,TGCAGTGCTAAGGGACTAGCGGGGGAGTATGAGCAGTTCTTC
TRBD1,many,TRBV7-2,TRBJ2-7,CASSSGTGDYEQYF,TGTGCCAGCAGCTCCGGGACAGGGGACTACGAGCAGTACTTC
.,many,TRBV19,TRBJ1-2,CASSTQTLTGYGYTF,TGTGCCAGTAGTACCCAGACCTTAACAGGGTATGGCTACACCTTC
TRBD1,many,TRBV5-6,TRBJ2-1,CASSLEQPLDRGPYNEQFF,TGTGCCAGCAGCTTGGAGCAACCGCTCGACAGGGGGCCATACAATGAGCAGTTCTTC
TRBD1,.,TRBV12-3/TRBV12-4,TRBJ2-7,CASSRQGWEQYF,TGTGCCAGCAGCCGACAGGGGTGGGAGCAGTACTTC
TRBD2,many,TRBV12-3/TRBV12-4,TRBJ2-7,CASSLKTSGGEQYF,TGTGCCAGCAGTTTAAAGACTTCGGGAGGGGAGCAGTACTTC
TRBD1,many,TRBV28,TRBJ2-3,CASDRGTDTQYF,TGTGCCAGCGACAGGGGCACAGATACGCAGTATTTT
TRBD2,many,TRBV27,TRBJ2-1,CASTTGTSGYNEQFF,TGTGCCAGCACCACCGGGACTAGCGGTTACAATGAGCAGTTCTTC
TRBD2,.,TRBV2,TRBJ2-1,CASSLLGTSGSPNEQFF,TGTGCCAGCAGTTTGCTCGGGACTAGCGGGAGTCCCAATGAGCAGTTCTTC
TRBD2,.,TRBV7-9,TRBJ2-3,CASSLGLAGETDTQYF,TGTGCCAGCAGCTTGGGTCTAGCGGGGGAGACAGATACGCAGTATTTT
.,.,TRBV20-1,TRBJ1-2,CSASQGTGYGYTF,TGCAGTGCCTCGCAGGGGACGGGGTATGGCTACACCTTC
.,many,TRBV19,TRBJ2-1,CASRYSSSHTKDEQFF,TGTGCCAGTAGGTATTCATCGTCCCATACCAAGGATGAGCAGTTCTTC
TRBD2,few,TRBV5-1,TRBJ2-1,CASSLAGAVQFF,TGCGCCAGCAGCTTAGCGGGAGCGGTGCAGTTCTTC
TRBD1,many,TRBV7-3,TRBJ2-2,CASSIRQGNTGELFF,TGTGCCAGCAGCATCAGACAGGGGAACACCGGGGAGCTGTTTTTT
TRBD1,.,TRBV11-2,TRBJ1-1,CASSSTGTGNTEAFF,TGTGCCAGCAGCTCAACCGGGACAGGGAACACTGAAGCTTTCTTT
.,many,TRBV20-1,TRBJ2-4,CSAIRQRINIQYF,TGCAGTGCTATCCGCCAGCGGATTAACATTCAGTACTTC
.,few,TRBV15,TRBJ2-2,CATSRDRSAVTGELFF,TGTGCCACCAGCAGAGATAGGAGCGCGGTCACCGGGGAGCTGTTTTTT